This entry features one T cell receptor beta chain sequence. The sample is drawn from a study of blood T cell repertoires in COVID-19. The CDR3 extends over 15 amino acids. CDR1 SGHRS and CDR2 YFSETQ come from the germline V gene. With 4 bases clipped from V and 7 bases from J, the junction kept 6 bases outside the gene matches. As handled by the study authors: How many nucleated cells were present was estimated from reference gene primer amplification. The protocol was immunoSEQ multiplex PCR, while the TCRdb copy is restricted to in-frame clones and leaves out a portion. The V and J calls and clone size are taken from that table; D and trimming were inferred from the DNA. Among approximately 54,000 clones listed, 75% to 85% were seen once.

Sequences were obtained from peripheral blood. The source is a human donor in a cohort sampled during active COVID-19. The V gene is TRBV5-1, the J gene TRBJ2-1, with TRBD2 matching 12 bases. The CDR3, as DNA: TGCGCCAGCAGCCCCTCTAGCGGGAGGGGGAATGAGCAGTTCTTC. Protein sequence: CASSPSSGRGNEQFF.